This TCR beta chain was recorded in a study of shared clonotypes between healthy human individuals. TCRdb's copy holds only in-frame clones and misses some; the assay was immunoSEQ multiplex PCR. The data show around 2.1 million clones, with about 92% seen just once and under 2% held by the top ten. Positive CCR7 selection of CD45RO-negative cells yielded the naive CD8 cells, and terminally differentiated effector memory CD45RA+ cells were excluded. Unmatched junction bases numbered 17, after V lost 7 bases and J lost 4 bases. Germline V gives CDR1 MNHEY, CDR2 SMNVEV (reference sequence). The CDR3 is 19 residues long.

The genes are TRBV27 and TRBJ2-1; TRBD2 agrees at 12 bases. The source of this sequence is a man aged 18 to 30 in good health. Some clones in this sample may be carry-over from other donors' samples. The sequenced sample consisted of naive CD8+ T cells from PBMCs. The CDR3 nucleotides are TGTGCCAGCACCAACCGACTAGCGGGAGAGGTATCGGCATACAATGAGCAGTTCTTC. Translation gives CASTNRLAGEVSAYNEQFF.